Listed here are 21 T cell receptor beta chains from one sample, sequenced in a study of CD8+ T cells in alopecia areata. Described treatment: oral pan-JAK inhibitor, 5-10 mg twice daily. Sequencing used cDNA as its template, made by extracting RNA and reverse transcribing it. Profiled with immunoSEQ multiplex PCR; TCRdb holds only in-frame clones, not every one. The repertoire holds some 190,000 clones, with approximately 50% as singletons. This specimen was CD8+ T cells sorted from blood, taken around week 54, from a patient treated with tofacitinib. The receptors shown here come from a human donor with alopecia areata.

The chain recombines TRBV9 with TRBJ2-6; a weak D match, TRBD1 (5 bases). Germline lookup yields CDR1 SGDLS and CDR2 YYNGEE. This CDR3 spans 17 amino acids. V dropped 4 bases and J dropped 0 bases, with 14 bases sitting between them. DNA of the CDR3: TGTGCCAGCAGCCCTAACCCCCAGGGCTCTGGGGCCAACGTCCTGACTTTC. This sequence encodes CASSPNPQGSGANVLTF.

The CDR3 DNA sequence: TGCGCCAGCAGCCGGGTGTTGGGAGGGGATTCACCCCTCCACTTT. The encoded protein is CASSRVLGGDSPLHF. This rearrangement joins TRBV4-3 to TRBJ1-6, with D perhaps matching TRBD1 (5 bases). V shed 4 bases and J shed 8 bases, with 15 bases lying between them. The CDR3 has 15 amino acids. CDR1 LGHNA and CDR2 YSLEER come from the germline V gene.

This chain connects TRBV7-9 to TRBJ2-3, with D maybe TRBD2 (5 bases). The germline V and J ends were trimmed by 3 bases and 2 bases, with 9 bases remaining between them. The V gene's germline CDR1 is SEHNR and CDR2 FQNEAQ (reference sequence). This CDR3 contains 14 residues. CDR3 loop: CASSFRGPTDTQYF. In nucleotides, the CDR3 is TGTGCCAGCAGCTTCCGAGGGCCCACAGATACGCAGTATTTT.

This rearrangement joins TRBV30 to TRBJ2-2; TRBD1 matches 8 bases. V lost 0 bases to trimming and J lost 5 bases; unmatched junction nucleotides: 5. Germline V gene lookup returns CDR1 GTSNPN and CDR2 SVGIG (reference sequence). The length of the CDR3 is 15 residues. CDR3 protein: CAWSVLGQETGELFF. CDR3 coding DNA: TGTGCCTGGAGTGTATTGGGACAGGAAACCGGGGAGCTGTTTTTT. The whole variable domain, filled in from reference TRBV30 and TRBJ2-2, reads SQTIHQWPATLVQPVGSPLSLECTVEGTSNPNLYWYRQAAGRGLQLLFYSVGIGQISSEVPQNLSASRPQDRQFILSSKKLLLSDSGFYLCAWSVLGQETGELFFGEGSRLTVL.

The chain links TRBV2 to TRBJ2-3; possibly TRBD1 for D (6 bases). Germline CDR1 is SNHLY and CDR2 is FYNNEI. The CDR3 totals 10 residues. The germline V and J ends were trimmed by 8 bases and 6 bases, with 6 bases remaining between them. CDR3 residues: CASQGDTQYF. The CDR3 nucleotides are TGTGCCAGCCAGGGGGATACGCAGTATTTT.

The chain carries TRBV29-1 and TRBJ1-1, with 10 bases identical to TRBD1. CDR3 length: 14 amino acids. V was clipped by 6 bases and J by 7 bases; unmatched bases: 11. From germline, CDR1 is SQVTM and CDR2 ANQGSEA. In nucleotides, the CDR3 is TGCAGCGTGACGGGGACAGGGGAGGGAATTGAAGCTTTCTTT. It codes for CSVTGTGEGIEAFF.

This clone came up a few times. This chain uses TRBV6-5 with TRBJ1-6, with TRBD1 as a possible D gene (5 bases). Germline CDR1 reads MNHEY; CDR2 reads SVGAGI. Trimming shortened V by 6 bases and J by 7 bases, and 13 bases separated the two germline ends. This CDR3 has 14 residues. The CDR3 DNA follows: TGTGCCAGCAGGCAACCGGGACGGAATTCACCCCTCCACTTT. This gives the protein CASRQPGRNSPLHF.

This clone was found a few times. J is TRBJ1-1 and V is TRBV7-2, with 9 bases lining up with TRBD1. This CDR3 has 12 amino acids. The V gene end was trimmed by 7 bases and the J gene end by 7 bases; junction bases not matched to a gene: 4. Germline-derived CDR1 and CDR2 are SGHTA and FQGNSA. CDR3 residues: CASNTGGIEAFF. DNA of the CDR3: TGTGCCAGCAACACAGGGGGCATTGAAGCTTTCTTT.

This clone was observed a single time. The V call is TRBV4-1, the J call TRBJ2-1; TRBD1 is a possible D gene (5 bases). The ends were cut back, 3 bases at V and 9 bases at J, with 12 bases in the middle. CDR3 length: 13 amino acids. Germline CDR1 MGHRA, CDR2 YSYEKL. CDR3 DNA: TGCGCCAGCAGCCATGCTCAGGGAATTGAGCAGTTCTTC. Its translation: CASSHAQGIEQFF.

V is TRBV29-1 and J is TRBJ2-1; 9 bases line up with TRBD1. V lost 1 base, J lost 8 bases, and 15 bases stayed unmatched. The CDR3 spans 17 residues. Germline CDR1 SQVTM, CDR2 ANQGSEA. CDR3 coding DNA: TGCAGCGTTGAAGGATTCCCCGGACAGGGGTCCGTCGATGAGCAGTTCTTC. This gives the protein CSVEGFPGQGSVDEQFF.

The rearrangement uses TRBV4-1 and TRBJ1-3; D possibly corresponds to TRBD1 (5 bases). The CDR3 is 14 residues long. Trimming removed 4 bases from V and 6 bases from J, with 13 bases in between. Germline V gene data show CDR1 as MGHRA and CDR2 as YSYEKL. The DNA for the CDR3 is TGCGCCAGCAGCCCGGGGGGGGGTGAAAACACCATATATTTT. Its protein is CASSPGGGENTIYF.

V is TRBV15 and J is TRBJ2-3; perhaps TRBD1 as D (6 bases). With 1 base removed from V and 0 bases from J, the gap between germline ends came to 11 bases. Germline V CDR1 and CDR2: LNHNV, YYDKDF (reference sequence). The CDR3 covers 16 residues. Here the CDR3 reads CATSRGQAPSTDTQYF. In DNA, the CDR3 is TGTGCCACCAGCAGAGGACAGGCCCCTAGCACAGATACGCAGTATTTT. The full variable domain, its missing parts supplied by reference TRBV15 and TRBJ2-3, is DAMVIQNPRYQVTQFGKPVTLSCSQTLNHNVMYWYQQKSSQAPKLLFHYYDKDFNNEADTPDNFQSRRPNTSFCFLDIRSPGLGDTAMYLCATSRGQAPSTDTQYFGPGTRLTVL.

The chain combines TRBV7-9 with TRBJ2-1; D not resolved. Looked up from germline, CDR1 is SEHNR and CDR2 is FQNEAQ (reference sequence). V was pared by 0 bases and J by 5 bases, with 14 bases between. CDR3 length: 16 amino acids. The CDR3, as DNA: TGTGCCAGCAGCTTAGCGAGCTCGACTCGGGACAATGAGCAGTTCTTC. Protein product: CASSLASSTRDNEQFF. Using reference TRBV7-9 and TRBJ2-1 for the parts outside the CDR3, the full variable domain is DTGVSQNPRHKITKRGQNVTFRCDPISEHNRLYWYRQTLGQGPEFLTYFQNEAQLEKSRLLSDRFSAERPKGSFSTLEIQRTEQGDSAMYLCASSLASSTRDNEQFFGPGTRLTVL.

J is TRBJ2-5 and V is TRBV29-1; D gene ambiguous. The germline gives CDR1 SQVTM, CDR2 ANQGSEA. With 5 bases removed from V and 7 bases from J, the gap between germline ends came to 14 bases. CDR3 length: 12 residues. CDR3 sequence: CSVYRVPGTQYF. CDR3 bases: TGCAGCGTTTACCGGGTCCCAGGGACCCAGTACTTC.

This clone was counted a few times. The chain joins TRBV11-2 to TRBJ1-1; D may be TRBD1 (5 bases). Germline CDR1 and CDR2: SGHAT and FQNNGV. The CDR3 has 13 residues. V lost 5 bases to trimming and J lost 1 base, with 8 bases between them. Written as DNA, the CDR3 is TGTGCCAGCAGCCCCCAGGGGAACACTGAAGCTTTCTTT. The encoded protein is CASSPQGNTEAFF.

This clone was seen more than once but under ten times. The chain recombines TRBV29-1 with TRBJ2-3; D unclear. The CDR3 extends over 14 amino acids. Germline lookup yields CDR1 SQVTM and CDR2 ANQGSEA. Trimming cost V 4 bases and J 0 bases, with 11 bases left between them. The DNA of the CDR3 is TGCAGCGTTGGCCACAGTCCTAGCACAGATACGCAGTATTTT. This gives the protein CSVGHSPSTDTQYF.

The chain combines TRBV5-4 with TRBJ2-7; 9 nucleotides agree with TRBD1. The germline gives CDR1 SGHNT, CDR2 YYREEE (reference sequence). The CDR3 covers 17 residues. Trimming cost V 4 bases and J 6 bases; bases outside gene matches: 17. The CDR3 loop is CASSPETGTGRQGEQYF. The DNA for the CDR3 is TGTGCCAGCAGCCCCGAGACCGGGACAGGGAGGCAAGGCGAGCAGTACTTC. The variable domain in full, completed from reference TRBV5-4 and TRBJ2-7, reads ETGVTQSPTHLIKTRGQQVTLRCSSQSGHNTVSWYQQALGQGPQFIFQYYREEENGRGNFPPRFSGLQFPNYSSELNVNALELDDSALYLCASSPETGTGRQGEQYFGPGTRLTVT.

The chain combines TRBV5-1 with TRBJ2-7, with D perhaps assigned TRBD1 or TRBD2 (5 bases each). The CDR3 totals 15 residues. Trimming left V 4 bases short and J 0 bases short, with 14 bases between. Germline V gene sequence: CDR1 SGHRS, CDR2 YFSETQ. In DNA form, the CDR3 reads TGCGCCAGCAGCCCCAGGAAGGGGAGCTCCTACGAGCAGTACTTC. This encodes CASSPRKGSSYEQYF. Together with reference TRBV5-1 and TRBJ2-7, the CDR3 gives the full variable domain: KAGVTQTPRYLIKTRGQQVTLSCSPISGHRSVSWYQQTPGQGLQFLFEYFSETQRNKGNFPGRFSGRQFSNSRSEMNVSTLELGDSALYLCASSPRKGSSYEQYFGPGTRLTVT.

This clone was observed a handful of times. The V gene is TRBV4-1, the J gene TRBJ1-5, with D possibly matching TRBD1 (5 bases). Germline V lookup: CDR1 MGHRA, CDR2 YSYEKL. V lost 4 bases to trimming and J lost 0 bases, with 13 bases between them. The CDR3 is 16 residues long. The CDR3 DNA sequence: TGCGCCAGCAGCCCCGGGGGAGGGTATAGCAATCAGCCCCAGCATTTT. It specifies CASSPGGGYSNQPQHF.

V and J are TRBV9 and TRBJ1-1; no reliable D call. Germline V gives CDR1 SGDLS, CDR2 YYNGEE. The CDR3 has 18 residues. Trimming cost V 5 bases and J 0 bases, with 23 bases left between them. The CDR3 DNA reads TGTGCCAGCAGAATGGACCCCACGAGTAGAGTCGTGAACACTGAAGCTTTCTTT. Protein: CASRMDPTSRVVNTEAFF.

The rearrangement joins TRBV23-1 to TRBJ1-3, with a possible D match to TRBD1 (6 bases). TRBV23-1 is known as an ORF, though its function is uncertain. The CDR3 length is 14 residues. Trimming stripped 6 bases from V and 0 bases from J, with 9 bases between. CDR3 amino acids: CASRGHVSGNTIYF. In DNA form, the CDR3 reads TGCGCCAGCAGGGGACACGTCTCTGGAAACACCATATATTTT.